This TCR beta chain was documented in a study of T-cell memory formation after mild COVID-19. Germline V gene lookup returns CDR1 MGHDK and CDR2 SYGVNS. The CDR3 runs 15 residues. V was shortened by 5 bases and J by 2 bases, with 16 bases between the two germline ends. Via MiXCR, TCRdb re-called the 5' RACE reads, giving one row per CDR3 protein. This table has a few hundred thousand distinct CDR3 sequences, roughly 21% appearing once. The sample was PBMCs or a T cell subset sorted from them (not recorded which). The clonotype originates from an adult woman who had mild COVID-19 (a few samples of this study predate the infection). Cell type and time point are not known. This chain connects TRBV25-1 to TRBJ2-7; tentatively, D is TRBD2 (6 bases). The CDR3 DNA reads TGTGCCAGCAGTTCTTCCTCTAGCGTCCCCTACGAGCAGTACTTC. This codes for CASSSSSSVPYEQYF.